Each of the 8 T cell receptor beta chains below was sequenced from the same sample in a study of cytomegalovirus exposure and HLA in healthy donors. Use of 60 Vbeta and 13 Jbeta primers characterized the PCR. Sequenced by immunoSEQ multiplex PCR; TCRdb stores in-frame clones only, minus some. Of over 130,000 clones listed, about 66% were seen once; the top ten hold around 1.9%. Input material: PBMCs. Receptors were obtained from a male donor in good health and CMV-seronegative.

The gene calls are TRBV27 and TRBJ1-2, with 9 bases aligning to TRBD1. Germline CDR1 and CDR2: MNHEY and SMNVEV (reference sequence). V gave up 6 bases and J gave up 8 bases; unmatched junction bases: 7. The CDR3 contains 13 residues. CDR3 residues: CASRDTGGQGYTF. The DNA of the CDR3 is TGTGCCAGCAGGGACACAGGGGGCCAGGGCTACACCTTC.

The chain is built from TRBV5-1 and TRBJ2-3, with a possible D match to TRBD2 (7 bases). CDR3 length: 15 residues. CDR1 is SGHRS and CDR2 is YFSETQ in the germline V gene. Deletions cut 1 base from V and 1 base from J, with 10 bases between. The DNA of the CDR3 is TGCGCCAGCAGCTTGCGGGGGGCCGGCACAGATACGCAGTATTTT. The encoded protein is CASSLRGAGTDTQYF.

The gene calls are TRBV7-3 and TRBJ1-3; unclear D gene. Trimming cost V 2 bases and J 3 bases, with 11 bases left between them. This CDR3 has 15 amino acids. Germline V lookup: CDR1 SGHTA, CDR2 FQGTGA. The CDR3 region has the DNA TGTGCCAGCAGCTTACCAACAAGGAGTGGAAACACCATATATTTT. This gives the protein CASSLPTRSGNTIYF.

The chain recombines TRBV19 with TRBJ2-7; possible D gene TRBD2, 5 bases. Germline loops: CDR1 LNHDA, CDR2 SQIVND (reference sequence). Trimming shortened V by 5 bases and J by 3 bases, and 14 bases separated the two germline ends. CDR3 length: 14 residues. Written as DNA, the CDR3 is TGTGCCAGTAGTCCGGTGTCAGGAGGCTACGAGCAGTACTTC. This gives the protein CASSPVSGGYEQYF. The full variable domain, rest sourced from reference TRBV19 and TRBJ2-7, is DGGITQSPKYLFRKEGQNVTLSCEQNLNHDAMYWYRQDPGQGLRLIYYSQIVNDFQKGDIAEGYSVSREKKESFPLTVTSAQKNPTAFYLCASSPVSGGYEQYFGPGTRLTVT.

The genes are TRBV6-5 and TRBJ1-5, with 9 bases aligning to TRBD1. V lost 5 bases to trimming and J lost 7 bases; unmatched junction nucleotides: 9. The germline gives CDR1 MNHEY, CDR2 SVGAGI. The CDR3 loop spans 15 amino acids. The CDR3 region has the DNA TGTGCCAGCAGTCCTCTTACAGGGGGCGGGCAGCCCCAGCATTTT. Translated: CASSPLTGGGQPQHF.

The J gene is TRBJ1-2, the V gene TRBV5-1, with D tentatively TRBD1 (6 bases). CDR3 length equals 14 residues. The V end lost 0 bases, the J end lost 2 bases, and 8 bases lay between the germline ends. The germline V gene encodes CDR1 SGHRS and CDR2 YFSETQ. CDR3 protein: CASSLVDSNYGYTF. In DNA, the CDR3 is TGCGCCAGCAGCTTGGTGGACAGCAACTATGGCTACACCTTC.

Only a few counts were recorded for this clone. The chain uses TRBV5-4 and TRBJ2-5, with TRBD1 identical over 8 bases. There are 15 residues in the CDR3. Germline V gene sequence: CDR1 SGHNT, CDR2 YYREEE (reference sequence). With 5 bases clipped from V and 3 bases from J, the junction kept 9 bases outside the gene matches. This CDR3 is CASSLGDRLEETQYF. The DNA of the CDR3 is TGTGCCAGCAGTTTAGGGGACAGGTTGGAAGAGACCCAGTACTTC.

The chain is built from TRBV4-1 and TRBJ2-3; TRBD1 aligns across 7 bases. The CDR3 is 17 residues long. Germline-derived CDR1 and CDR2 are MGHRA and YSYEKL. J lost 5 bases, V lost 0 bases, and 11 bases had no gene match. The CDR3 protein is CASSQERSRDRRDTQYF. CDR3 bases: TGCGCCAGCAGCCAAGAGCGTTCTAGGGACAGAAGAGATACGCAGTATTTT.